The 5 T cell receptor beta chains below come from one sample, sequenced in a study of CXCR3-negative and CXCR3-positive naive CD8 T cells. Study-wide results and caveats: CXCR3-positive naive cells had TRB CDR3s that were more hydrophobic than CXCR3-negative naive cells had.

With UMI labels, 5' RACE was used to prepare the TRB cDNA libraries. Each CDR3 protein gets one entry in TCRdb, which reprocessed the 5' RACE reads and gives no DNA. This table lists 55,000 to 70,000 distinct CDR3 sequences. These receptors have no known antigen. Sequencing used naive CXCR3+ CD8+ T cells from blood. Specified subset: CD45RO-CCR7+CD27+CD95- naive CD8+ T cells expressing CXCR3 (TNR3+). The receptors were sampled from a human donor in good health. Some clones in this sample may be carry-over from other donors' samples.

This sequence joins TRBV28 and TRBJ1-1; TCRdb names TRBD1, which stays unverified in the absence of DNA. The germline V gene has CDR1 MDHEN and CDR2 SYDVKM. The CDR3 totals 13 residues. The CDR3 region is CASSLGGDTEAFF. The full variable domain, with the rest looked up from reference TRBV28 and TRBJ1-1, is DVKVTQSSRYLVKRTGEKVFLECVQDMDHENMFWYRQDPGLGLRLIYFSYDVKMKEKGDIPEGYSVSREKKERFSLILESASTNQTSMYLCASSLGGDTEAFFGQGTRLTVV.

This chain joins TRBV14 and TRBJ1-6. Germline lookup yields CDR1 SGHDN and CDR2 FVKESK. This CDR3 region has 17 residues. CDR3 amino acids: CASSHSTSSSYNSPLHF.

The chain is built from TRBV19 and TRBJ1-1; TCRdb indicates TRBD1, and absent DNA this call remains unverified. The germline CDR1 and CDR2 sequences are LNHDA and SQIVND (reference sequence). CDR3 length equals 12 residues. CDR3 protein: CATETGNTEAFF.

The chain has TRBV28 and TRBJ1-5; the TCRdb D gene call, TRBD1, has no DNA to confirm it. Germline V gene data show CDR1 as MDHEN and CDR2 as SYDVKM. CDR3 length: 14 amino acids. CDR3 sequence reads: CASSLGQPNQPQHF.

The chain has TRBV5-1 and TRBJ2-5; checking the TCRdb D call of TRBD2 is not possible without DNA. This CDR3 has 14 amino acids. In germline, CDR1 is SGHRS, CDR2 YFSETQ. CDR3 loop: CASSGAGPWETQYF.